This T cell receptor beta chain emerged from a study of blood T cell repertoires in COVID-19. Study summary: Sites across the United States, Italy and Spain contributed samples from acute and convalescent COVID-19. Sample material is recorded as cDNA or gDNA derived from T cells, B-cell-depleted T cells, or PBMCs.

Followed over time, Seattle patients had been enrolled while infection was active. Germline CDR1 is LNHDA and CDR2 is SQIVND (reference sequence). The V end lost 2 bases, the J end lost 5 bases, and 27 bases lay between the germline ends. This CDR3 has 19 residues. Authors' analysis steps: Estimation of nucleated cell counts relied on the amplification of reference gene primers. Profiling relied on immunoSEQ multiplex PCR, and the TCRdb table lists in-frame clones only, not all of them. Clonal size and the V and J genes are those of that table, whereas D and trimming came from the DNA. The profile shows some 150,000 clones, around 85% of them singletons.

The clonotype comes from a woman in her sixties or seventies with COVID-19, enrolled during active disease. The V call is TRBV19, the J call TRBJ1-2; D perhaps matches TRBD1 (5 bases). What was sequenced was peripheral blood. The chain's CDR3 is CASSIRAGRGMRRGYGYTF. CDR3 coding DNA: TGTGCCAGTAGTATAAGGGCAGGGAGAGGTATGCGGAGGGGTTATGGCTACACCTTC.